This paragraph reports one T cell receptor beta chain. No antigen is known for it. It was with unique molecular identifiers that the TCRbeta library was prepared. TCRdb independently ran MiXCR on the PCR reads; one entry per CDR3 protein. Of approximately 980,000 distinct CDR3 sequences in the sample, 25% to 35% are singletons; the top ten hold roughly 28%. The source of the sample is a study of T-cell reconstitution after alpha-beta-depleted transplantation in children. Study-wide results and caveats: A year post-transplant, T-cell counts and diversity derived mostly from newly produced T cells. Some patients' high day-60 TCRbeta diversity was attributed to recipient cells surviving conditioning.

Germline V gene sequence: CDR1 SGDLS, CDR2 YYNGEE. Trimming removed 1 base from V and 0 bases from J, with 17 bases in between. The length of the CDR3 is 18 residues. The source of this sequence is a boy under two years old who had a stem cell transplant for SCID, so the T cells may come from the graft donor. This sample comprised PBMCs, mostly from graft donor cells, obtained 360 days after TCRalphabeta/CD19-depleted stem cell transplant. The V call is TRBV9, the J call TRBJ2-1; perhaps TRBD2 as D (7 bases). In DNA, the CDR3 is TGTGCCAGCAGCGTATCCGGGGAGGGGGTCAGCTCCTACAATGAGCAGTTCTTC. Protein: CASSVSGEGVSSYNEQFF.